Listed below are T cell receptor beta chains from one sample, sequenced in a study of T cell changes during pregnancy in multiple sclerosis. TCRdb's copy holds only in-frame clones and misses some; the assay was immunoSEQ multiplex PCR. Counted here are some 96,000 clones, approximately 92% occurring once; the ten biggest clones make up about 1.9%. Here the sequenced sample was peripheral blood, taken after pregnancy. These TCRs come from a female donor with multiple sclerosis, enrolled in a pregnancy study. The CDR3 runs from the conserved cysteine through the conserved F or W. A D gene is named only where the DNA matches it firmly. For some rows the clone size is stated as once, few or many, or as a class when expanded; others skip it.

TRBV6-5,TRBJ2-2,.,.,CASSYSAGDTGELFF,TGTGCCAGCAGTTACTCGGCCGGAGACACCGGGGAGCTGTTTTTT
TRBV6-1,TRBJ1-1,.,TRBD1,CASSGQANTEAFF,TGTGCCAGCAGCGGACAGGCGAACACTGAAGCTTTCTTT
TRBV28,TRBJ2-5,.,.,CASRDWQETQYF,TGTGCCAGCAGGGACTGGCAAGAGACCCAGTACTTC
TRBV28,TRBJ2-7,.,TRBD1,CASSDRGRRDEQYF,TGTGCCAGCAGCGACAGGGGGCGACGAGACGAGCAGTACTTC
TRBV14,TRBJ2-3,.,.,CASSPLRQGTQYF,TGTGCCAGCAGCCCTCTAAGGCAGGGGACGCAGTATTTT
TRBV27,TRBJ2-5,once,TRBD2,CASSSGLAGGLQETQYF,TGTGCCAGCAGTTCGGGACTAGCGGGGGGACTCCAAGAGACCCAGTACTTC
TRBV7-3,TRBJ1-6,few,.,CASSFGSLMNSPLHF,TGTGCCAGCAGCTTCGGGAGTCTGATGAATTCACCCCTCCACTTT
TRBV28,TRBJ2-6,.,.,CASSKLQGLPGANVLTF,TGTGCCAGCAGCAAGCTACAGGGTCTTCCTGGGGCCAACGTCCTGACTTTC
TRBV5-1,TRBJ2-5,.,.,CASAHLIANQETQYF,TGCGCCAGCGCCCATCTCATAGCGAACCAAGAGACCCAGTACTTC
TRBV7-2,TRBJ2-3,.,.,CASSLGGASATSTDTQYF,TGTGCCAGCAGCTTAGGAGGGGCTAGCGCAACTAGCACAGATACGCAGTATTTT
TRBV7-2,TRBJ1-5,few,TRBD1,CASSPDRGTNQPQHF,TGTGCCAGCAGCCCTGACAGGGGTACCAATCAGCCCCAGCATTTT
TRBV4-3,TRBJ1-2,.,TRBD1,CASSQDSGGGYGYTF,TGCGCCAGCAGCCAAGATTCAGGGGGCGGCTATGGCTACACCTTC
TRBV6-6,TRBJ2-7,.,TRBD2,CASSYSGRGGFYEQYF,TGTGCCAGCAGTTACTCGGGGCGGGGAGGGTTCTACGAGCAGTACTTC
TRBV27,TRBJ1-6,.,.,CASSPEAGYNSPLHF,TGTGCCAGCAGTCCGGAGGCGGGGTATAATTCACCCCTCCACTTT
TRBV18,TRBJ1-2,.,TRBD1,CASSPPGTGENYGYTF,TGTGCCAGCTCACCCCCCGGGACAGGGGAAAACTATGGCTACACCTTC
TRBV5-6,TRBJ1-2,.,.,CASTVIDRINYGYTF,TGTGCCAGCACCGTTATTGACAGGATTAACTATGGCTACACCTTC
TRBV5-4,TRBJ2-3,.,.,CASRPGFTDTQYF,TGTGCCAGCAGACCAGGGTTCACAGATACGCAGTATTTT
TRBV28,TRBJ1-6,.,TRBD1,CASSFVFWGTENSPLHF,TGTGCCAGCAGTTTCGTGTTCTGGGGGACAGAGAATTCACCCCTCCACTTT
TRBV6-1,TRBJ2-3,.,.,CASSPSFRTDTQYF,TGTGCCAGCAGCCCGTCTTTTCGCACAGATACGCAGTATTTT
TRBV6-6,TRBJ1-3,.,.,CASRKDRPGNTIYF,TGTGCCAGCAGAAAAGACAGGCCCGGAAACACCATATATTTT
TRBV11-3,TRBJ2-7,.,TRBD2,CASSLGPSGSHEQYF,TGTGCCAGCAGCTTAGGGCCTAGCGGGAGCCACGAGCAGTACTTC
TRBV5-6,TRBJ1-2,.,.,CASSLSAVGEGGYTF,TGTGCCAGCAGCTTATCGGCCGTCGGCGAGGGTGGCTACACCTTC
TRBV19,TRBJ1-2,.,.,CASSMTQPGGGRRGYTF,TGTGCCAGTAGTATGACCCAACCCGGCGGGGGCCGTCGGGGCTACACCTTC
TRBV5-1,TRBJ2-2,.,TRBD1,CASSLQGAGELFF,TGCGCCAGCAGCTTGCAGGGGGCCGGGGAGCTGTTTTTT
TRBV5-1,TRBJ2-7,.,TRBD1,CASSLAKDRGYEQYF,TGCGCCAGCAGCTTGGCCAAGGACAGGGGGTACGAGCAGTACTTC
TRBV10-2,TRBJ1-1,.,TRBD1,CASSDGTGGGTEAFF,TGCGCCAGCAGTGATGGGACAGGGGGCGGCACTGAAGCTTTCTTT
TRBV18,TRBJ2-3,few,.,CASSPADRSVGADTQYF,TGTGCCAGCTCACCAGCAGACAGGAGCGTTGGTGCAGATACGCAGTATTTT
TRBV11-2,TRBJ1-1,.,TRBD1,CASSLTDRDYNTEAFF,TGTGCCAGCAGCTTAACGGACAGGGACTATAACACTGAAGCTTTCTTT
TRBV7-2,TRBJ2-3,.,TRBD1,CASSLRQGALADTQYF,TGTGCCAGCAGCCTACGACAGGGGGCATTGGCAGATACGCAGTATTTT
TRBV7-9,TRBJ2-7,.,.,CASSLAPGYEQYF,TGTGCCAGCAGCTTAGCGCCCGGCTACGAGCAGTACTTC
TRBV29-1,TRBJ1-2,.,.,CSVEGGANYGYTF,TGCAGCGTTGAGGGGGGTGCGAACTATGGCTACACCTTC
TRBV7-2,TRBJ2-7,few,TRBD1,CASSRPAGTGMHEQYF,TGTGCCAGCAGCCGCCCCGCCGGGACAGGGATGCACGAGCAGTACTTC
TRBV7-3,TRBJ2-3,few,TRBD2,CASSLGWASGGADTQYF,TGTGCCAGCAGCTTAGGATGGGCTAGCGGGGGCGCAGATACGCAGTATTTT
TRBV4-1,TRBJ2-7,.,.,CASSSQDSGTYEQYF,TGCGCCAGCAGCTCACAAGACTCAGGGACCTACGAGCAGTACTTC
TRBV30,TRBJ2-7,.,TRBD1,CAWKTGVYEQYF,TGTGCCTGGAAAACAGGGGTTTACGAGCAGTACTTC
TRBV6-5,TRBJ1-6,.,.,CASSYSRSSGPLHF,TGTGCCAGCAGTTACTCTCGGTCTTCGGGACCCCTCCACTTT
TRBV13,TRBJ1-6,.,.,CASSFKSGEYNSPLHF,TGTGCCAGCAGCTTTAAGTCAGGGGAATATAATTCACCCCTCCACTTT
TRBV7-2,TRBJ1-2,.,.,CASSYGNYGYTF,TGTGCCAGCAGCTACGGGAACTATGGCTACACCTTC
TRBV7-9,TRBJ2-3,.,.,CASSLWLGHNTDTQYF,TGTGCCAGCAGCTTATGGCTAGGACACAACACAGATACGCAGTATTTT
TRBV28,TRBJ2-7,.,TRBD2,CASSPTSGATYEQYF,TGTGCCAGCAGTCCAACTAGCGGAGCGACCTACGAGCAGTACTTC
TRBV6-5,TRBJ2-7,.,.,CASSYFEGSSYEQYF,TGTGCCAGCAGTTACTTCGAGGGCTCATCCTACGAGCAGTACTTC
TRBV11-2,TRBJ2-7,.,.,CASKGLKGHEQYF,TGTGCCAGCAAGGGGCTCAAAGGCCACGAGCAGTACTTC
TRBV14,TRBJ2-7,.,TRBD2,CASSRTSGSLEQYF,TGTGCCAGCAGCCGGACTAGCGGGAGTTTGGAGCAGTACTTC
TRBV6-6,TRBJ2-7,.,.,CASSHPAVYEQYF,TGTGCCAGCAGCCACCCCGCAGTCTACGAGCAGTACTTC
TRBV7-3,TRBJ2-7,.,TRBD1,CASSLGTGTGQEQYF,TGTGCCAGCAGCTTAGGGACAGGGACGGGCCAGGAGCAGTACTTC
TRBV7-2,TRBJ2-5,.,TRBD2,CASSPHTSGRLETQYF,TGTGCCAGCAGCCCCCACACTAGCGGGAGGCTAGAGACCCAGTACTTC
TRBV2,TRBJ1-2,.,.,CASSTGTYGYTF,TGTGCCAGCAGTACAGGTACCTATGGCTACACCTTC
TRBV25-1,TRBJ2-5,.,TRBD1,CASSVTGVETQYF,TGTGCCAGCAGTGTGACAGGGGTGGAGACCCAGTACTTC
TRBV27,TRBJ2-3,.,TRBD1,CASTLVPGQGTDTQYF,TGTGCCAGCACTCTTGTACCGGGACAGGGTACAGATACGCAGTATTTT